What follows are 21 T cell receptor beta chains derived from one specimen sequenced in a study of early T cells in non-severe SARS-CoV-2 infection. TCRdb reprocessed the 5' RACE reads with MiXCR, giving one entry per CDR3 protein. This sample carries 40,000 or so distinct CDR3 sequences, approximately 8% of them seen once, and the ten largest clones take around 12%. The source material was whole blood, sampled at baseline. The receptors derive from an adult who was a healthcare worker with PCR-confirmed SARS-CoV-2 infection or an uninfected control (not recorded which).

This clonotype was counted a few times. This chain uses TRBV28 with TRBJ2-3; 8 bases fit TRBD2. The V segment lost 5 bases and the J segment 3 bases; nucleotides outside the gene matches: 10. This CDR3 has 16 amino acids. Germline loops: CDR1 MDHEN, CDR2 SYDVKM. As DNA, the CDR3 is TGTGCCAGCAGTCCGCCGGTAGCGGGGCAGACAGATACGCAGTATTTT. Translation: CASSPPVAGQTDTQYF.

This clonotype was detected a few times. The chain uses TRBV24-1 and TRBJ2-2; 7 bases agree with TRBD1. Losses at the gene ends were 3 bases for V and 3 bases for J; bases not matched to a gene: 3. The CDR3 loop spans 15 amino acids. CDR1 and CDR2 (germline): KGHDR, SFDVKD. The CDR3 here is CATSDPDRYTGELFF. The CDR3 DNA follows: TGTGCCACCAGTGATCCGGACAGGTACACCGGGGAGCTGTTTTTT.

Remarks on this clonotype: Relative to the germline gene, one junction end is altered; a read error may explain this. The chain combines TRBV30 with TRBJ1-2; a possible D gene is TRBD1 (5 bases). The CDR3 is made up of 14 amino acids. Germline V gene sequence: CDR1 GTSNPN, CDR2 SVGIG (reference sequence). The DNA of the CDR3 is TGTACCTGGAGTGTGATCCGTGGAGGGGCCGGCTACACCTTC. Encoded protein: CTWSVIRGGAGYTF.

Ten or more counts support this clonotype. V gene TRBV2 combines with J gene TRBJ1-4, with unresolved D. The CDR3 contains 12 residues. V was clipped by 3 bases and J by 14 bases, with 13 bases between them. CDR1 and CDR2 from the germline V gene are SNHLY and FYNNEI. As DNA, the CDR3 is TGTGCCAGCAGTGATATGGAGTTTGAGCTGTTTTTT. Translation gives CASSDMEFELFF.

This clonotype was counted ten times or more. V usage is TRBV4-3 and J usage is TRBJ2-1, with D possibly TRBD2 on 6 matching bases. V dropped 0 bases and J dropped 4 bases, with 10 bases sitting between them. The CDR3 is 15 residues long. The germline gives CDR1 LGHNA, CDR2 YSLEER. CDR3 DNA sequence: TGCGCCAGCAGCCAAGAGCGAGGGAGGTACAATGAGCAGTTCTTC. Translation gives CASSQERGRYNEQFF.

This clonotype was detected many times. The V and J genes are TRBV7-9 and TRBJ1-4; perhaps TRBD1 as D (5 bases). Deletions cut 6 bases from V and 0 bases from J, with 11 bases between. This CDR3 is 15 amino acids long. Germline assignment: CDR1 SEHNR and CDR2 FQNEAQ (reference sequence). The CDR3 region has the DNA TGTGCCAGCAGGGTCCGGGGGACAACTAATGAAAAACTGTTTTTT. The encoded protein is CASRVRGTTNEKLFF. Looking up the rest from reference TRBV7-9 and TRBJ1-4 gives the full variable domain: DTGVSQNPRHKITKRGQNVTFRCDPISEHNRLYWYRQTLGQGPEFLTYFQNEAQLEKSRLLSDRFSAERPKGSFSTLEIQRTEQGDSAMYLCASRVRGTTNEKLFFGSGTQLSVL.

The chain combines TRBV7-2 with TRBJ1-1; D is ambiguous. The CDR3 runs 13 residues. Trimming took off 3 bases at V and 3 bases at J, with 8 bases between the two ends. Germline CDR1 reads SGHTA; CDR2 reads FQGNSA. The CDR3 loop reads CASSLRVYTEAFF. The CDR3 DNA reads TGTGCCAGCAGCTTGAGGGTTTACACTGAAGCTTTCTTT.

The rearrangement links TRBV15 to TRBJ2-7; D gene uncertain. CDR1 LNHNV and CDR2 YYDKDF come from the germline V gene (reference sequence). V dropped 0 bases and J dropped 5 bases, with 17 bases sitting between them. The CDR3 extends over 16 amino acids. CDR3 sequence (DNA): TGTGCCACCAGCAGAGATACCAGGATCGGCCAAGACGAGCAGTACTTC. Residues: CATSRDTRIGQDEQYF.

The chain carries TRBV4-3 and TRBJ2-7; 11 bases align to TRBD2. From germline, CDR1 is LGHNA and CDR2 YSLEER. The CDR3 runs 18 residues. V gave up 1 base and J gave up 0 bases; unmatched junction bases: 8. Written as DNA, the CDR3 is TGCGCCAGCAGCCAAGCCCCATCCGGGACTAGCGGCTCCTACGAGCAGTACTTC. It encodes CASSQAPSGTSGSYEQYF.

The gene calls are TRBV3-1 and TRBJ2-1; 9 positions agree with TRBD2. Germline values: CDR1 LGHDT, CDR2 YNNKEL (reference sequence). J lost 7 bases, V lost 4 bases, and 5 bases had no gene match. The CDR3 is 14 residues long. Here the CDR3 DNA reads TGTGCCAGCAGCCTCACGCTAGCGGGGAATGAGCAGTTCTTC. Its translation is CASSLTLAGNEQFF.

At least ten counts were recorded for this clonotype. The chain is built from TRBV3-1 and TRBJ2-5, with 7 bases fitting TRBD2. The CDR3 has 15 residues. V trimming: 3 bases; J trimming: 2 bases; junction bases outside the gene matches: 6. Germline V CDR1 and CDR2: LGHDT, YNNKEL (reference sequence). The CDR3 nucleotides are TGTGCCAGCAGCCACTCTGGGGGGGGGCAAGAGACCCAGTACTTC. Residues: CASSHSGGGQETQYF.

This clonotype has ten or more counts. The chain links TRBV7-2 to TRBJ2-5, with no clear D. The V end lost 5 bases, the J end lost 5 bases, and 9 bases lay between the germline ends. The CDR3 loop spans 12 amino acids. CDR1 SGHTA and CDR2 FQGNSA come from the germline V gene. CDR3 loop: CASSPPSETQYF. CDR3 sequence (DNA): TGTGCCAGCAGCCCTCCTTCGGAGACCCAGTACTTC.

This clonotype turned up a few times. This CDR3 reads CASSWGNEQFF. The DNA of the CDR3 is TGTGCCAGCAGTTGGGGAAATGAGCAGTTCTTC. V gene TRBV6-5 combines with J gene TRBJ2-1; no reliable D call. CDR1 and CDR2 from the germline V gene are MNHEY and SVGAGI. The CDR3 runs 11 residues. V was trimmed by 4 bases and J by 7 bases, leaving 5 bases between them.

The chain combines TRBV11-2 with TRBJ1-1, with unresolved D. V shed 7 bases and J shed 0 bases, with 15 bases lying between them. This CDR3 is built from 15 residues. In germline, CDR1 is SGHAT, CDR2 FQNNGV. CDR3 sequence reads: CASNSGRVMNTEAFF. The CDR3 bases are TGTGCCAGCAACTCCGGACGGGTGATGAACACTGAAGCTTTCTTT.

The chain has TRBV9 and TRBJ2-1; 8 bases fit TRBD2. From germline, CDR1 is SGDLS and CDR2 YYNGEE. With V trimmed by 0 bases and J by 8 bases, 10 bases remained unmatched. The CDR3 totals 16 residues. CDR3 in DNA: TGTGCCAGCAGCGTAGCCCCCGGGGGGGCTTGGGATGAGCAGTTCTTC. Protein product: CASSVAPGGAWDEQFF.

This chain joins TRBV19 and TRBJ2-7; maybe TRBD1 (5 bases). CDR1 LNHDA and CDR2 SQIVND come from the germline V gene (reference sequence). The CDR3 contains 15 residues. Deletions cut 5 bases from V and 4 bases from J, with 18 bases between. In nucleotides, the CDR3 is TGTGCCAGTAGTTCCATGTTCGACAGATTTTACGAGCAGTACTTC. Translated, it gives CASSSMFDRFYEQYF. Full variable domain (missing parts from reference TRBV19 and TRBJ2-7): DGGITQSPKYLFRKEGQNVTLSCEQNLNHDAMYWYRQDPGQGLRLIYYSQIVNDFQKGDIAEGYSVSREKKESFPLTVTSAQKNPTAFYLCASSSMFDRFYEQYFGPGTRLTVT.

This clonotype was seen a handful of times. The chain joins TRBV6-1 to TRBJ2-5; D uncertain. Deletions cut 5 bases from V and 1 base from J, with 17 bases between. The CDR3 has 16 amino acids. Per germline, CDR1 MNHNS and CDR2 SASEGT. Written as DNA, the CDR3 is TGTGCCAGCAGTCGAAACCCCGCGAGGCCCCAAGAGACCCAGTACTTC. Translated: CASSRNPARPQETQYF.

This clonotype was observed many times. The chain uses TRBV20-1 and TRBJ2-6; the D gene is possibly TRBD1 (6 bases). Germline V CDR1 and CDR2: DFQATT, SNEGSKA (reference sequence). The germline V and J ends were trimmed by 6 bases and 0 bases, with 12 bases remaining between them. There are 15 residues in the CDR3. The CDR3 loop is CSAGQSNSGANVLTF. Written as DNA, the CDR3 is TGCAGTGCAGGACAGTCCAACTCTGGGGCCAACGTCCTGACTTTC.

The sample holds a few counts of this clonotype. This chain uses TRBV11-3 with TRBJ2-5; D perhaps matches TRBD2 (5 bases). Per germline, CDR1 SGHNT and CDR2 YENEEA. Trimming cost V 2 bases and J 4 bases, with 11 bases left between them. CDR3 length: 14 residues. The CDR3 protein is CASSLTSSTETQYF. CDR3 nucleotide sequence: TGTGCCAGCAGCTTAACGTCTAGCACAGAGACCCAGTACTTC.

This clonotype showed up many times. As DNA, the CDR3 is TGTGCCAGCAGCCATGGGACTAGCGGGGAAAACTACAATGAGCAGTTCTTC. Translated, it gives CASSHGTSGENYNEQFF. V is TRBV11-2 and J is TRBJ2-1, with 13 bases lining up with TRBD2. The J segment lost 3 bases and the V segment lost 5 bases, leaving 7 bases of the junction unmatched. The CDR3 length is 17 residues. Germline V CDR1 and CDR2: SGHAT, FQNNGV.

This clonotype was seen ten or more times. The V call is TRBV27, the J call TRBJ2-5, with D perhaps TRBD2 (7 bases). The germline V gene has CDR1 MNHEY and CDR2 SMNVEV (reference sequence). The CDR3 runs 15 residues. The ends were cut back, 3 bases at V and 2 bases at J, with 13 bases in the middle. Here the CDR3 DNA reads TGTGCCAGCAGTTTCGCGGGGGCCTTACAAGAGACCCAGTACTTC. Translation: CASSFAGALQETQYF.